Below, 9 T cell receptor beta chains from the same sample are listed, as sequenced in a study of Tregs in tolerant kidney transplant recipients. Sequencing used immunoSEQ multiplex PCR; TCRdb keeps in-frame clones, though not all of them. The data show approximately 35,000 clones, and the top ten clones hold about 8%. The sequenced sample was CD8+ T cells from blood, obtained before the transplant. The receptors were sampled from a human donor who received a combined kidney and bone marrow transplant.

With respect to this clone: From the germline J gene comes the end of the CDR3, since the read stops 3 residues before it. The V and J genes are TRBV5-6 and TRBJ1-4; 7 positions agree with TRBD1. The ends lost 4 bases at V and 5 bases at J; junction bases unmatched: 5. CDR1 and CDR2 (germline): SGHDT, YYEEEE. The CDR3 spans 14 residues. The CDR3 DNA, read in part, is TGTGCCAGCAGCCGGACAGGCCAGAATGAAAAA. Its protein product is CASSRTGQNEK. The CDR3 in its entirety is CASSRTGQNEKLFF.

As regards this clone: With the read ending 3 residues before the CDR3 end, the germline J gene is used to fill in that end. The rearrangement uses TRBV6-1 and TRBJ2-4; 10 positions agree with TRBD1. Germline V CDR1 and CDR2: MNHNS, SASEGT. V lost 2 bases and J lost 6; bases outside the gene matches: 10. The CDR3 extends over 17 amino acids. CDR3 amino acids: CASSEHGVGQGINIQYF. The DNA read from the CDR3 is TGTGCCAGCAGTGAACATGGTGTGGGACAGGGGATAAACATT.

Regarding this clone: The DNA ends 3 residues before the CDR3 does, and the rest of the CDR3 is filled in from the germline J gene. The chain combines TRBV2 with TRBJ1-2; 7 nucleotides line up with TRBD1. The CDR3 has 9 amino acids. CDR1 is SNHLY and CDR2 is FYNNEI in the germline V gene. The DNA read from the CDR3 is TGTGCCATAGACAGGGTC. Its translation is CAIDRV. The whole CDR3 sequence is CAIDRVYTF.

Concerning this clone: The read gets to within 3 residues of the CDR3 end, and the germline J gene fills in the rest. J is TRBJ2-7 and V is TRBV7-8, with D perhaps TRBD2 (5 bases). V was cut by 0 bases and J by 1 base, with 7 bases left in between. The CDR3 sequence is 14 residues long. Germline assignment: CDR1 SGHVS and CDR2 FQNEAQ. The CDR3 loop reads CASSLAGESYEQYF. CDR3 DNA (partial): TGTGCCAGCAGCTTAGCCGGGGAATCCTACGAG. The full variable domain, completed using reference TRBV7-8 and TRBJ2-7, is GAGVSQSPRYKVAKRGQDVALRCDPISGHVSLFWYQQALGQGPEFLTYFQNEAQLDKSGLPSDRFFAERPEGSVSTLKIQRTQQEDSAVYLCASSLAGESYEQYFGPGTRLTVT.

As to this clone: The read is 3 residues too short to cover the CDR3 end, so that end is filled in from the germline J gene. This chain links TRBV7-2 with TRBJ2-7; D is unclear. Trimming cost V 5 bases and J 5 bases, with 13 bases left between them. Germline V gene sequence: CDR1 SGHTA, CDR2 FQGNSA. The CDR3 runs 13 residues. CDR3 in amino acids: CASSTPGADEQYF. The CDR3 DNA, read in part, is TGTGCCAGCAGCACCCCGGGTGCGGACGAG.

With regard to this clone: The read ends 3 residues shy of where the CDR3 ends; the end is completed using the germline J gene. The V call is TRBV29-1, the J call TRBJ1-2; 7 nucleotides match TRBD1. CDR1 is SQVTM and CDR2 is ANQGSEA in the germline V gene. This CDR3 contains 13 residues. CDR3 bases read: TGCAGCGTTGAAGATACAGGGGTTGGAGGC. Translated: CSVEDTGVGG. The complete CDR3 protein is CSVEDTGVGGYTF.

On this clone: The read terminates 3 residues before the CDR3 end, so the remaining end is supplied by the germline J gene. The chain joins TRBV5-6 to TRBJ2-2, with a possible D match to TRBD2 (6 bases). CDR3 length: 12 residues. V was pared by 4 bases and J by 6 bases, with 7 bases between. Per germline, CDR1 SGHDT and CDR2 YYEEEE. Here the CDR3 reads CASSPGAGELFF. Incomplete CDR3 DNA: TGTGCCAGCAGCCCGGGGGCCGGGGAG.

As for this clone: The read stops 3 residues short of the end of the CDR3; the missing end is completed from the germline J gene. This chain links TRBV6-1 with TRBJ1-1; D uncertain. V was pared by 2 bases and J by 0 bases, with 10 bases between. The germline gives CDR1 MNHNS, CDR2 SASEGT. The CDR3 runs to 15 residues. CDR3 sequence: CASSEWRAMNTEAFF. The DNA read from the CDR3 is TGTGCCAGCAGTGAATGGCGGGCCATGAACACTGAA.

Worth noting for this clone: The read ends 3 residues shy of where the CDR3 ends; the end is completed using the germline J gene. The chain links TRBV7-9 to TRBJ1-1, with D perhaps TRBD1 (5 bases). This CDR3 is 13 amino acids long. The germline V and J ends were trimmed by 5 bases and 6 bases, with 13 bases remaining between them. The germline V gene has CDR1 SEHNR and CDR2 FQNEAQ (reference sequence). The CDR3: CASSRGGSPEAFF. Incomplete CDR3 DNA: TGTGCCAGCAGCCGCGGGGGTAGCCCTGAA.